Below, 5 T cell receptor beta chains from the same sample are listed, as sequenced in a study of read filtering for tumor transcriptome and immune sequencing. The library was built from about 400 ng RNA with molecular barcoded adaptors for alpha/delta and beta/gamma chains. Each CDR3 protein is one row after TCRdb ran MiXCR on the reads. This sample yields around 65,000 distinct CDR3 sequences, of which roughly 18% are seen a single time; approximately 11% belongs to the top ten. The specimen was a population of CD138-negative cells sorted from bone marrow. These receptors all come from a donor over 35 with multiple myeloma.

This sequence joins TRBV5-1 and TRBJ2-1, with D perhaps assigned TRBD1 or TRBD2 (5 bases each). CDR3 length: 15 residues. From germline, CDR1 is SGHRS and CDR2 YFSETQ. Trimming stripped 4 bases from V and 2 bases from J, with 13 bases between. The DNA for the CDR3 is TGCGCCAGCAGCCTAGGACTGGGGCCCTACAATGAGCAGTTCTTC. The encoded protein is CASSLGLGPYNEQFF.

This clonotype was picked up many times. The gene calls are TRBV4-1 and TRBJ1-1; 8 nucleotides line up with TRBD1. The CDR3 length is 17 residues. V lost 4 bases and J lost 1; bases outside the gene matches: 11. The germline V gene has CDR1 MGHRA and CDR2 YSYEKL. CDR3 sequence reads: CASSPLGQGGSNTEAFF. DNA of the CDR3: TGCGCCAGCAGCCCCTTAGGACAGGGAGGGTCGAACACTGAAGCTTTCTTT.

For this clonotype: An end of the junction does not agree with germline; a read error may underlie this. V gene TRBV2 combines with J gene TRBJ2-7; TRBD2 matches 7 bases. CDR3 size: 16 residues. From germline, CDR1 is SNHLY and CDR2 FYNNEI. The CDR3 DNA sequence: TGTGCCAGCAGAGAAGTTCTTGGGCTAGCGGCCTACGAGCAGTACTTC. It specifies CASREVLGLAAYEQYF.

In its sample, this clonotype was seen many times. V usage is TRBV10-2 and J usage is TRBJ2-1; 12 bases agree with TRBD2. J was trimmed by 5 bases and V by 6 bases; bases with no gene match: 2. CDR1 WSHSY and CDR2 SAAADI come from the germline V gene. The CDR3 runs to 14 residues. The CDR3 loop is CASSLAGGDNEQFF. DNA of the CDR3: TGCGCCAGCAGCCTAGCGGGAGGGGACAATGAGCAGTTCTTC.

This clonotype was seen repeatedly, ten times or more. The chain joins TRBV11-2 to TRBJ2-7; no firm D call. Germline V gene lookup returns CDR1 SGHAT and CDR2 FQNNGV. V gave up 5 bases and J gave up 6 bases, with 11 bases separating them. This CDR3 contains 12 residues. CDR3 region: CASSTHMGEQYF. The CDR3 DNA reads TGTGCCAGCAGCACCCACATGGGCGAGCAGTACTTC.